The 3 T cell receptor beta chains in this list originate from one sample, sequenced in a study of early T cells in non-severe SARS-CoV-2 infection. TCRdb re-called the 5' RACE reads with MiXCR, one entry per CDR3 protein. The data contain around 44,000 distinct CDR3 sequences, about 9.8% of them singletons. The material sequenced was whole blood. The receptor set was obtained from an adult who was a healthcare worker with PCR-confirmed SARS-CoV-2 infection or an uninfected control (not recorded which).

This clonotype was counted ten times or more. The CDR3 nucleotides are TGTGCCAGCAGTTCCCGACTAGCGGGAGGGGGTGGGGCCAACGTCCTGACTTTC. Translated, it gives CASSSRLAGGGGANVLTF. The V gene is TRBV27, the J gene TRBJ2-6, with 14 positions matching TRBD2. The ends lost 4 bases at V and 3 bases at J; junction bases unmatched: 5. The CDR3 consists of 18 residues. Germline lookup yields CDR1 MNHEY and CDR2 SMNVEV (reference sequence).

The chain recombines TRBV27 with TRBJ2-1; D may be TRBD2 (6 bases). The CDR3 is 14 amino acids. Germline V gene data show CDR1 as MNHEY and CDR2 as SMNVEV (reference sequence). V dropped 6 bases and J dropped 0 bases, with 9 bases sitting between them. The CDR3 sequence: CASSQGLSYNEQFF. DNA of the CDR3: TGTGCCAGCAGCCAGGGACTCTCCTACAATGAGCAGTTCTTC.

In this sample, this clonotype turned up many times. This chain connects TRBV7-9 to TRBJ2-7, with D tentatively TRBD1 or TRBD2 (6 bases each). V shed 3 bases and J shed 5 bases, with 14 bases lying between them. There are 14 residues in the CDR3. Germline assignment: CDR1 SEHNR and CDR2 FQNEAQ (reference sequence). The CDR3 reads CASSLAGGEDEQYF. The DNA of the CDR3 is TGTGCCAGCAGCTTGGCCGGGGGCGAAGACGAGCAGTACTTC.